The 22 T cell receptor beta chains in this list originate from one sample, sequenced in a study of early T cells in non-severe SARS-CoV-2 infection. MiXCR, applied by TCRdb to the 5' RACE reads, yields one record per CDR3 protein. The profile shows 50,000 to 65,000 distinct CDR3 sequences, around 10% of them singletons. Sequencing used whole blood. The receptors come from an adult who was a healthcare worker with PCR-confirmed SARS-CoV-2 infection or an uninfected control (not recorded which).

This clonotype was seen at least ten times. The chain recombines TRBV29-1 with TRBJ1-4; maybe TRBD1 (5 bases). Trimming left V 0 bases short and J 6 bases short, with 14 bases between. The CDR3 covers 15 residues. The germline V gene encodes CDR1 SQVTM and CDR2 ANQGSEA. CDR3 sequence: CSVEDIRGVDEKLFF. CDR3 DNA sequence: TGCAGCGTTGAAGATATTAGGGGAGTGGATGAAAAACTGTTTTTT.

This clonotype occurred many times. The gene calls are TRBV2 and TRBJ2-7; D tentatively fits TRBD1 or TRBD2 (5 bases each). The CDR3 contains 16 residues. The V end was cut by 5 bases, the J end by 0 bases, with 17 bases between. Germline loops: CDR1 SNHLY, CDR2 FYNNEI. In nucleotides, the CDR3 is TGTGCCAGCAGTCCCGTCGGGGCCCTGAACTCCTACGAGCAGTACTTC. As protein: CASSPVGALNSYEQYF.

The table lists this clonotype with many counts. The chain is built from TRBV6-2 or TRBV6-3 and TRBJ1-5; D gene uncertain. The germline V and J ends were trimmed by 4 bases and 2 bases, with 18 bases remaining between them. CDR1 and CDR2 from the germline V gene are MNHEY and SVGEGT. The CDR3 length is 17 residues. Written as DNA, the CDR3 is TGTGCCAGCAGTTTCCTCAGCACCGGGGTAGGCAATCAGCCCCAGCATTTT. Its translation is CASSFLSTGVGNQPQHF.

Ten or more counts support this clonotype. This rearrangement joins TRBV24-1 to TRBJ2-3, with 11 bases aligning to TRBD2. CDR3 length: 15 residues. J was trimmed by 5 bases and V by 7 bases; bases with no gene match: 7. The germline CDR1 and CDR2 sequences are KGHDR and SFDVKD. The DNA for the CDR3 is TGTGCCACCAGCGCACTAGCGGGGGATGGAGATACGCAGTATTTT. It specifies CATSALAGDGDTQYF.

The sample holds many counts of this clonotype. The chain couples TRBV19 to TRBJ2-1; a possible D gene is TRBD2 (5 bases). Germline V gene sequence: CDR1 LNHDA, CDR2 SQIVND (reference sequence). Trimming removed 1 base from V and 3 bases from J, with 13 bases in between. The CDR3 runs to 16 residues. CDR3 DNA sequence: TGTGCCAGTAGTATAGGGGGAGAGCTTGGCTACAATGAGCAGTTCTTC. Its protein product is CASSIGGELGYNEQFF. The full variable domain, rest sourced from reference TRBV19 and TRBJ2-1, is DGGITQSPKYLFRKEGQNVTLSCEQNLNHDAMYWYRQDPGQGLRLIYYSQIVNDFQKGDIAEGYSVSREKKESFPLTVTSAQKNPTAFYLCASSIGGELGYNEQFFGPGTRLTVL.

This clonotype was observed a handful of times. The genes are TRBV29-1 and TRBJ2-5; D tentatively fits TRBD1 or TRBD2 (5 bases each). From germline, CDR1 is SQVTM and CDR2 ANQGSEA. The CDR3 contains 11 residues. Trimming left V 6 bases short and J 1 base short, with 6 bases between. CDR3 residues: CSVGTQETQYF. CDR3 nucleotide sequence: TGCAGCGTCGGGACCCAAGAGACCCAGTACTTC.

The chain joins TRBV18 to TRBJ2-2; D unresolved. The CDR3 spans 16 residues. Germline V CDR1 and CDR2: KGHSH, LQKENI. V was clipped by 3 bases and J by 0 bases, with 11 bases between them. DNA for the CDR3: TGTGCCAGCTCACCCCAAGTTAGACCGAACACCGGGGAGCTGTTTTTT. It translates to CASSPQVRPNTGELFF. Full variable domain (outside the CDR3, taken from reference TRBV18 and TRBJ2-2): NAGVMQNPRHLVRRRGQEARLRCSPMKGHSHVYWYRQLPEEGLKFMVYLQKENIIDESGMPKERFSAEFPKEGPSILRIQQVVRGDSAAYFCASSPQVRPNTGELFFGEGSRLTVL.

The sample holds many counts of this clonotype. This chain connects TRBV20-1 to TRBJ1-1; D is unclear. The germline gives CDR1 DFQATT, CDR2 SNEGSKA (reference sequence). This CDR3 has 11 amino acids. DNA for the CDR3: TGCAGGGCGAAGCCGGGCACTGAAGCTTTCTTT. Amino acids: CRAKPGTEAFF.

This clonotype turned up a few times. CDR3 amino acids: CASSILAGGSYNEQFF. CDR3 in DNA: TGTGCCAGTAGTATTTTGGCGGGAGGTTCCTACAATGAGCAGTTCTTC. The chain combines TRBV19 with TRBJ2-1; 8 bases line up with TRBD2. Germline V lookup: CDR1 LNHDA, CDR2 SQIVND (reference sequence). The CDR3 runs 16 residues. The V gene end was trimmed by 3 bases and the J gene end by 1 base; junction bases not matched to a gene: 5. The entire variable domain, with the rest obtained from reference TRBV19 and TRBJ2-1, is as follows: DGGITQSPKYLFRKEGQNVTLSCEQNLNHDAMYWYRQDPGQGLRLIYYSQIVNDFQKGDIAEGYSVSREKKESFPLTVTSAQKNPTAFYLCASSILAGGSYNEQFFGPGTRLTVL.

This clonotype was observed a few times. The J gene is TRBJ1-1, the V gene TRBV3-2; TRBD1 is taken as the D call from the table, unchecked against the DNA. TRBV3-2 counts as a pseudogene. This CDR3 is built from 15 residues. The CDR3 nucleotides are TGTGCCAGCAGCCAAATGGGACAGGGGAGGGTTGAAGCTTTCTTT. The encoded protein is CASSQMGQGRVEAFF.

This clonotype occurred many times. The chain combines TRBV7-3 with TRBJ2-7, with D perhaps TRBD1 or TRBD2 (6 bases each). Per the germline V gene, CDR1 is SGHTA and CDR2 is FQGTGA. This CDR3 spans 15 amino acids. V was trimmed by 1 base and J by 6 bases, leaving 16 bases between them. CDR3 coding DNA: TGTGCCAGCAGCTTAATGGGGGGCTCTGCGGGCGAGCAGTACTTC. Translation: CASSLMGGSAGEQYF.

This clonotype was recorded at least ten times. The CDR3 sequence is CAWSEGVLQPQHF. The CDR3 bases are TGTGCCTGGAGTGAGGGGGTTCTTCAGCCCCAGCATTTT. The chain is built from TRBV30 and TRBJ1-5; maybe TRBD1 (6 bases). With 1 base removed from V and 6 bases from J, the gap between germline ends came to 10 bases. This CDR3 spans 13 amino acids. The V gene's germline CDR1 is GTSNPN and CDR2 SVGIG (reference sequence).

V and J are TRBV2 and TRBJ2-1; TRBD2 agrees at 8 bases. The V segment lost 5 bases and the J segment 7 bases; nucleotides outside the gene matches: 4. The CDR3 length is 13 residues. The germline gives CDR1 SNHLY, CDR2 FYNNEI. CDR3 DNA: TGTGCCAGCAGTAGCGGGAGTTGGAATGAGCAGTTCTTC. The encoded protein is CASSSGSWNEQFF.

This clonotype was seen at least ten times. The V call is TRBV29-1, the J call TRBJ1-2, with 8 nucleotides matching TRBD1. Germline-derived CDR1 and CDR2 are SQVTM and ANQGSEA. J lost 2 bases, V lost 1 base, and 18 bases had no gene match. The CDR3 covers 19 residues. CDR3 residues: CSVEGPGLRAGGENYGYTF. Written as DNA, the CDR3 is TGCAGCGTTGAAGGGCCGGGACTACGAGCAGGGGGCGAGAACTATGGCTACACCTTC. Combining the CDR3 with reference TRBV29-1 and TRBJ1-2 gives the whole variable domain SAVISQKPSRDICQRGTSLTIQCQVDSQVTMMFWYRQQPGQSLTLIATANQGSEATYESGFVIDKFPISRPNLTFSTLTVSNMSPEDSSIYLCSVEGPGLRAGGENYGYTFGSGTRLTVV.

This clonotype was observed many times. The chain recombines TRBV4-2 with TRBJ2-1; TRBD2 agrees at 11 bases. The V gene end was trimmed by 4 bases and the J gene end by 9 bases; junction bases not matched to a gene: 2. The CDR3 sequence is 13 residues long. The V gene's germline CDR1 is LGHNA and CDR2 YNFKEQ. CDR3 residues: CASSPGTSGEQFF. CDR3 DNA: TGTGCCAGCAGCCCCGGGACTAGCGGTGAGCAGTTCTTC.

This clonotype was counted at least ten times. The chain links TRBV7-2 to TRBJ1-3; tentative D call: TRBD1 (5 bases). CDR3 length equals 15 residues. The germline V and J ends were trimmed by 4 bases and 4 bases, with 14 bases remaining between them. Germline V gives CDR1 SGHTA, CDR2 FQGNSA. The CDR3 reads CASSSQMGVGNTIYF. The CDR3 DNA reads TGTGCCAGCAGCTCCCAAATGGGGGTCGGAAACACCATATATTTT.

This clonotype was seen more than once but under ten times. J is TRBJ2-1 and V is TRBV19; 10 bases line up with TRBD2. The CDR3 runs to 14 residues. Germline CDR1 is LNHDA and CDR2 is SQIVND (reference sequence). V was clipped by 10 bases and J by 7 bases; unmatched bases: 10. The CDR3 loop reads CATRRAGGTNEQFF. The CDR3 DNA is TGTGCCACTCGACGAGCGGGGGGGACTAATGAGCAGTTCTTC.

There are many counts of this clonotype. The chain is built from TRBV29-1 and TRBJ2-5; D tentatively fits TRBD1 or TRBD2 (5 bases each). CDR1 is SQVTM, CDR2 ANQGSEA, per germline. This CDR3 contains 12 residues. Deletions cut 4 bases from V and 4 bases from J, with 10 bases between. CDR3 residues: CSVVLGTETQYF. The CDR3 nucleotides are TGCAGCGTTGTTTTGGGGACAGAGACCCAGTACTTC.

The table lists this clonotype with many counts. This sequence joins TRBV7-2 and TRBJ2-7; TRBD1 agrees at 8 bases. CDR3 length equals 15 residues. Trimming at V came to 1 base and at J to 0 bases, leaving 2 bases not matched to a gene. Germline assignment: CDR1 SGHTA and CDR2 FQGNSA. The CDR3 loop is CASSLVTGVSYEQYF. The DNA for the CDR3 is TGTGCCAGCAGCTTAGTGACAGGGGTCTCCTACGAGCAGTACTTC.

This clonotype was detected many times. The chain links TRBV20-1 to TRBJ2-5; 9 nucleotides line up with TRBD1. The V and J ends lost 5 bases and 2 bases, in that order; junction bases with no gene match: 12. The CDR3 is 16 amino acids. CDR1 is DFQATT and CDR2 is SNEGSKA in the germline V gene (reference sequence). DNA of the CDR3: TGCAGTGCTGGGAATAAGGGACAGGGTTATCAAGAGACCCAGTACTTC. The encoded protein is CSAGNKGQGYQETQYF.

This clonotype was detected many times. J is TRBJ2-1 and V is TRBV27; no clear D. This CDR3 is built from 14 residues. Germline lookup yields CDR1 MNHEY and CDR2 SMNVEV (reference sequence). The ends were cut back, 4 bases at V and 2 bases at J, with 9 bases in the middle. The CDR3, as DNA: TGTGCCAGCAGTTCAGGCACTACCTACAATGAGCAGTTCTTC. Its protein is CASSSGTTYNEQFF.

Many counts were recorded for this clonotype. The V and J genes are TRBV20-1 and TRBJ2-3; D is perhaps TRBD1 or TRBD2 (6 bases each). Germline lookup yields CDR1 DFQATT and CDR2 SNEGSKA (reference sequence). The CDR3 consists of 18 residues. Trimming removed 3 bases at V and 2 bases at J, with 24 bases between. In DNA, the CDR3 is TGCAGTGCTAGGGGGCTCCGTCGGCCTTCGGGGGCCACAGATACGCAGTATTTT. Protein: CSARGLRRPSGATDTQYF.